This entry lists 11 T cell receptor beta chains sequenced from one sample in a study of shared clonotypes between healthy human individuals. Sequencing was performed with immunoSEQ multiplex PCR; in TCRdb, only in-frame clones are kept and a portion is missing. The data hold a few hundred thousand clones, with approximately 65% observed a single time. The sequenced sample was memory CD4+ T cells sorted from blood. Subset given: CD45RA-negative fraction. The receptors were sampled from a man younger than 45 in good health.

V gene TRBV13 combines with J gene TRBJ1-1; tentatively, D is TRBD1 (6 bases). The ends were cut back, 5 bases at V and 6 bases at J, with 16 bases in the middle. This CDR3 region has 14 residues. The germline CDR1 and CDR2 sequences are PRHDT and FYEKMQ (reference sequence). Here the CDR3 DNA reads TGTGCCAGCAGCATCAGACAGGATCTGGCTGAAGCTTTCTTT. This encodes CASSIRQDLAEAFF.

CDR3 in DNA: TGTGCCAGCAGCTTATTGGGGGGGGCAGCCACTGAAGCTTTCTTT. Protein sequence: CASSLLGGAATEAFF. The chain is built from TRBV7-6 and TRBJ1-1; TRBD1 is a possible D gene (6 bases). The CDR3 has 15 residues. Germline CDR1 reads SGHVS; CDR2 reads FNYEAQ. V lost 2 bases, J lost 4 bases, and 14 bases lay in between.

This chain's CDR3 is CASTQFGGQGRYEQYF. For the CDR3, the DNA is TGTGCCAGCACCCAGTTCGGGGGCCAAGGTCGGTACGAGCAGTACTTC. The chain carries TRBV28 and TRBJ2-7, with D perhaps being TRBD1 or TRBD2 (6 bases each). Germline loops: CDR1 MDHEN, CDR2 SYDVKM. The CDR3 loop spans 16 amino acids. V lost 7 bases and J 4 bases, leaving 23 bases between the germline ends.

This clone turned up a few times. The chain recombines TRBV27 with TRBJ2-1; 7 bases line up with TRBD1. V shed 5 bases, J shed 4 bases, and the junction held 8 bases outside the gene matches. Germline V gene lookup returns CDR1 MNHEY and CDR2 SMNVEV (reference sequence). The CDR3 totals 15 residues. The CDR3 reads CASSGRTGVYNEQFF. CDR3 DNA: TGTGCCAGCAGTGGCCGGACAGGTGTTTACAATGAGCAGTTCTTC.

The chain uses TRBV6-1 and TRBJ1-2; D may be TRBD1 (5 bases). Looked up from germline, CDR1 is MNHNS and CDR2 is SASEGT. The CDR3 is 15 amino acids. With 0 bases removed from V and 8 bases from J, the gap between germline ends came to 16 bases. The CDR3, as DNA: TGTGCCAGCAGTGAAGCATCGTGGGGCGCTCGGGGCTACACCTTC. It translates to CASSEASWGARGYTF.

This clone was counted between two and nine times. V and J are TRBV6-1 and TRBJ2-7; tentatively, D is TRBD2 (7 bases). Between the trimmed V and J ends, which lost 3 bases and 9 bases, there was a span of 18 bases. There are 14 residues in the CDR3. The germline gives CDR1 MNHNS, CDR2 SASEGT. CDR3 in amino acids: CASSDRQGGGGQYF. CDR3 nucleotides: TGTGCCAGCAGTGATCGACAAGGGGGGGGAGGGCAGTACTTC.

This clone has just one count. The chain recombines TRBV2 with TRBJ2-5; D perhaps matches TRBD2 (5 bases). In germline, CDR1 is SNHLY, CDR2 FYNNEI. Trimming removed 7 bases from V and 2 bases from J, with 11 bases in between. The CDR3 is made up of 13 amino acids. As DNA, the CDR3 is TGTGCCAGCATGCGAGCGGCGCAAGAGACCCAGTACTTC. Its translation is CASMRAAQETQYF.

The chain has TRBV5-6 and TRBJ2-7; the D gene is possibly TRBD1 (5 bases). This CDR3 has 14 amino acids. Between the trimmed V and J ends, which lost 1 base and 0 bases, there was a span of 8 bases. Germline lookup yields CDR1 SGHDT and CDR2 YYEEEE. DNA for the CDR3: TGTGCCAGCAGCTTGTACAGGCGCTCCTACGAGCAGTACTTC. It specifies CASSLYRRSYEQYF.

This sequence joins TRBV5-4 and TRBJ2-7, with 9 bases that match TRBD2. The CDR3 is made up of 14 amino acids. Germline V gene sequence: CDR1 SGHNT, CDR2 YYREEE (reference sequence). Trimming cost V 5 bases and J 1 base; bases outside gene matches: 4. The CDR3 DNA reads TGTGCCAGCAGTCGGCGGGAGGGTTCCTACGAGCAGTACTTC. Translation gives CASSRREGSYEQYF.

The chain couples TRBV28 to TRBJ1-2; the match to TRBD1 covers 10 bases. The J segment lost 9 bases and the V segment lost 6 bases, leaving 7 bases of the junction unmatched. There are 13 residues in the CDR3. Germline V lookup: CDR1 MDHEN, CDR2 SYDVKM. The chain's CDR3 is CASRTPGQGSYTF. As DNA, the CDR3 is TGTGCCAGCAGAACACCGGGACAGGGGAGCTACACCTTC.

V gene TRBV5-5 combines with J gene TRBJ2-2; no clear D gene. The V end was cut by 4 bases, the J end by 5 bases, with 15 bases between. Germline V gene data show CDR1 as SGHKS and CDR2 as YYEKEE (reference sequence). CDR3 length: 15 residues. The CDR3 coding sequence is TGTGCCAGCAGCATATTTGGGGATCGTACCGGGGAGCTGTTTTTT. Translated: CASSIFGDRTGELFF.